The 11 T cell receptor beta chains below come from one sample, sequenced in a study of beta chain features in type 1 diabetes. The study reverse transcribed the entire isolated RNA, so it sequenced expressed TCRB transcripts. Clones were sequenced by immunoSEQ multiplex PCR, and TCRdb holds only the in-frame ones, with some missing. The table lists 240,000 or so clones, 27% of them singletons. Sequencing used central memory CD4+ T cells from blood. The receptors were gathered from a man aged 25 to 45 in good health.

This chain links TRBV5-1 with TRBJ2-1; unclear D gene. The CDR3 length is 14 residues. Trimming pared 4 bases from V and 2 bases from J, leaving 10 bases between. Looked up from germline, CDR1 is SGHRS and CDR2 is YFSETQ. The CDR3: CASSPELAYNEQFF. DNA of the CDR3: TGCGCCAGCAGCCCCGAACTGGCCTACAATGAGCAGTTCTTC.

The chain has TRBV7-2 and TRBJ1-1; D remains ambiguous. Trimming pared 2 bases from V and 0 bases from J, leaving 7 bases between. CDR1 is SGHTA and CDR2 is FQGNSA in the germline V gene. This CDR3 contains 14 residues. Written as DNA, the CDR3 is TGTGCCAGCAGCTTAAACTTCGTGAACACTGAAGCTTTCTTT. This translates into CASSLNFVNTEAFF.

This clone was recorded a few times. The chain has TRBV30 and TRBJ1-1; 9 nucleotides align to TRBD1. Germline V gene lookup returns CDR1 GTSNPN and CDR2 SVGIG (reference sequence). The CDR3 sequence is 12 residues long. V lost 4 bases, J lost 4 bases, and 1 base stayed unmatched. The CDR3 region has the DNA TGTGCCTGGATGACAGGGGGCACTGAAGCTTTCTTT. It encodes CAWMTGGTEAFF.

The chain uses TRBV18 and TRBJ2-5; D not certain. Trimming took off 1 base at V and 5 bases at J, with 11 bases between the two ends. CDR3 size: 14 residues. Germline V CDR1 and CDR2: KGHSH, LQKENI. The CDR3 is CASSPRSNRETQYF. In DNA, the CDR3 is TGTGCCAGCTCACCACGATCTAATCGGGAGACCCAGTACTTC. The complete variable domain, with remaining parts taken from reference TRBV18 and TRBJ2-5, reads NAGVMQNPRHLVRRRGQEARLRCSPMKGHSHVYWYRQLPEEGLKFMVYLQKENIIDESGMPKERFSAEFPKEGPSILRIQQVVRGDSAAYFCASSPRSNRETQYFGPGTRLLVL.

This clone was seen only a few times. V gene TRBV7-9 combines with J gene TRBJ1-2; D is uncertain. Deletions cut 4 bases from V and 3 bases from J, with 9 bases between. This CDR3 contains 13 residues. Per germline, CDR1 SEHNR and CDR2 FQNEAQ (reference sequence). The CDR3 spells CASSSIMDYGYTF. CDR3 nucleotides: TGTGCCAGCAGCTCAATCATGGACTATGGCTACACCTTC.

This clone was observed a few times. V is TRBV7-9 and J is TRBJ1-6, with D possibly being TRBD1 (6 bases). From germline, CDR1 is SEHNR and CDR2 FQNEAQ (reference sequence). This CDR3 contains 14 residues. With 4 bases removed from V and 7 bases from J, the gap between germline ends came to 11 bases. CDR3 amino acids: CASSSTGRNSPLHF. The CDR3 DNA is TGTGCCAGCAGCTCAACAGGGCGGAATTCACCCCTCCACTTT.

A note on this clone: A much larger clone differs from this one at a single base, so this may be a read error. The gene calls are TRBV27 and TRBJ2-2; D not resolved. This CDR3 has 13 amino acids. Trimming cost V 3 bases and J 3 bases, with 5 bases left between them. The germline V gene has CDR1 MNHEY and CDR2 SMNVEV (reference sequence). The CDR3 region is CASSFWDTGELFF. CDR3 in DNA: TGTGCCAGCAGTTTTTGGGACACCGGGGAGCTGTTTTTT.

The chain links TRBV7-9 to TRBJ1-6; D gene ambiguous. CDR3 size: 14 residues. Germline loops: CDR1 SEHNR, CDR2 FQNEAQ (reference sequence). V gave up 1 base and J gave up 6 bases, with 7 bases separating them. CDR3 in DNA: TGTGCCAGCAGCTTAGGGCCAATTAATTCACCCCTCCACTTT. Translating gives CASSLGPINSPLHF.

In the case of this clone: This likely reflects a read error, since a far larger clone is one base away. The chain carries TRBV30 and TRBJ1-5; D not resolved. CDR3 size: 14 residues. CDR1 is GTSNPN and CDR2 is SVGIG in the germline V gene (reference sequence). Trimming removed 1 base from V and 1 base from J, with 8 bases in between. DNA for the CDR3: TGTGCCTGGAGTGGAGGGTGGAGCAATCAGCCCCAGCATTTT. Its protein product is CAWSGGWSNQPQHF.

The chain employs TRBV15 and TRBJ1-1; D might be TRBD1 (5 bases). Trimming shortened V by 0 bases and J by 5 bases, and 10 bases separated the two germline ends. This CDR3 is 14 amino acids long. The germline V gene encodes CDR1 LNHNV and CDR2 YYDKDF (reference sequence). The DNA of the CDR3 is TGTGCCACCAGCAGAGATGGGGCTTGGACTGAAGCTTTCTTT. Residues: CATSRDGAWTEAFF. The full variable domain, with the rest looked up from reference TRBV15 and TRBJ1-1, is DAMVIQNPRYQVTQFGKPVTLSCSQTLNHNVMYWYQQKSSQAPKLLFHYYDKDFNNEADTPDNFQSRRPNTSFCFLDIRSPGLGDTAMYLCATSRDGAWTEAFFGQGTRLTVV.

This clone was observed a few times. This chain joins TRBV29-1 and TRBJ2-7, with D unclear. V dropped 4 bases and J dropped 5 bases, with 15 bases sitting between them. The CDR3 is 13 amino acids. CDR1 is SQVTM and CDR2 is ANQGSEA in the germline V gene. CDR3 amino acids: CSVGVAVAHEQYF. The CDR3 nucleotides are TGCAGCGTTGGGGTAGCAGTCGCCCACGAGCAGTACTTC.